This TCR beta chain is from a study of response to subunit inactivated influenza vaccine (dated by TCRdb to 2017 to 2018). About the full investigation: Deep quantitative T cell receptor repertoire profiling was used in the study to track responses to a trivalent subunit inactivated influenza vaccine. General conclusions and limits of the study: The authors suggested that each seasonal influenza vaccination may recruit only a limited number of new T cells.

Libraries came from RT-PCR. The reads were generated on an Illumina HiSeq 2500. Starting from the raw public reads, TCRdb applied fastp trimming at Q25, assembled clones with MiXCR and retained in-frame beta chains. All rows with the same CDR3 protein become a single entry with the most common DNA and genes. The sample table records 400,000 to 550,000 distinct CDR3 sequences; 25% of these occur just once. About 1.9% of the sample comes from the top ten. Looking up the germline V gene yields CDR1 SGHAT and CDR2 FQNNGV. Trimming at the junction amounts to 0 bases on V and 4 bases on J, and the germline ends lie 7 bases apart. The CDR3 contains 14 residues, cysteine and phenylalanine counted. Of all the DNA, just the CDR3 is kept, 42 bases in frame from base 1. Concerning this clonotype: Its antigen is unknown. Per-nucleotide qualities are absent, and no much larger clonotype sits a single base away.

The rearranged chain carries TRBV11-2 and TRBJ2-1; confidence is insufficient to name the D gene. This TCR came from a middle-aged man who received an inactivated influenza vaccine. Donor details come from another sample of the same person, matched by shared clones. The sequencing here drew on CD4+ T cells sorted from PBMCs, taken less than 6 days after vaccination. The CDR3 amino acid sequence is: CASSLDVLYNEQFF. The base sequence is TGTGCCAGCAGCTTAGACGTCCTGTACAATGAGCAGTTCTTC.